Shown below are 9 T cell receptor beta chains from a single sample sequenced in a study of OX40 agonist ivuxolimab in advanced cancers. Method: immunoSEQ multiplex PCR; TCRdb's copy keeps in-frame clones and lacks some. The sample yields around 41,000 clones, more than 85% seen once. The sample consisted of CD4+ or CD8+ T cells sorted from blood, taken in a trial of the OX40 agonist ivuxolimab. The receptors here all came from an adult with an advanced solid tumor such as melanoma, head and neck, liver or kidney cancer.

The chain recombines TRBV7-9 with TRBJ1-1, with D perhaps matching TRBD1 (5 bases). V was cut by 2 bases and J by 5 bases, with 9 bases left in between. This CDR3 has 13 amino acids. CDR1 SEHNR and CDR2 FQNEAQ come from the germline V gene (reference sequence). The CDR3 spells CASSLSGQTEAFF. In DNA, the CDR3 is TGTGCCAGCAGCTTAAGTGGACAAACTGAAGCTTTCTTT.

The V gene is TRBV28, the J gene TRBJ2-1; no clear D gene. Germline CDR1 MDHEN, CDR2 SYDVKM. There are 12 residues in the CDR3. V lost 8 bases and J lost 0, with 5 bases in between. In DNA, the CDR3 is TGTGCCAGCCGGAACTCCTACAATGAGCAGTTCTTC. Its protein product is CASRNSYNEQFF.

This chain links TRBV6-1 with TRBJ1-1, with 8 bases aligning to TRBD1. The trim removed 6 bases at V and 4 bases at J, leaving 4 bases unmatched. CDR1 is MNHNS and CDR2 is SASEGT in the germline V gene. This CDR3 region has 13 residues. Here the CDR3 reads CASRQGGTTEAFF. The DNA of the CDR3 is TGTGCCAGCAGACAGGGGGGTACCACTGAAGCTTTCTTT.

The rearrangement links TRBV11-1 to TRBJ1-2; no definite D call. This CDR3 comprises 14 residues. Germline loops: CDR1 SGHAT, CDR2 FQDESV (reference sequence). Deletions cut 1 base from V and 0 bases from J, with 6 bases between. The CDR3 is CASSLGRTNYGYTF. The CDR3 DNA is TGTGCCAGCAGCTTAGGACGGACTAACTATGGCTACACCTTC.

The V gene is TRBV5-6, the J gene TRBJ1-1, with D possibly matching TRBD1 (5 bases). CDR3 length equals 15 residues. Germline values: CDR1 SGHDT, CDR2 YYEEEE. Trimming pared 5 bases from V and 1 base from J, leaving 15 bases between. In nucleotides, the CDR3 is TGTGCCAGCAGGGAGGACACTCGCCCGAACACTGAAGCTTTCTTT. Translation gives CASREDTRPNTEAFF.

The chain employs TRBV5-1 and TRBJ2-3, with 9 bases matching TRBD2. The trim removed 4 bases at V and 4 bases at J, leaving 7 bases unmatched. Germline CDR1 SGHRS, CDR2 YFSETQ. The CDR3 is 15 amino acids. The CDR3, as DNA: TGCGCCAGCAGCCAGGGAGGCGGGGGGGCAGATACGCAGTATTTT. Translation: CASSQGGGGADTQYF.

DNA of the CDR3: TGTGCCAGCAGACAACAGGAGCAACGCACAGATACGCAGTATTTT. Encoded protein: CASRQQEQRTDTQYF. This chain links TRBV6-5 with TRBJ2-3, with a tentative D call TRBD1 (5 bases). Germline assignment: CDR1 MNHEY and CDR2 SVGAGI. V lost 6 bases and J lost 1, with 14 bases in between. This CDR3 is built from 15 residues.

Note on this clone: The junction and the germline gene differ at one end; a read error may be behind it. The chain has TRBV4-1 and TRBJ1-1, with D perhaps matching TRBD1 (5 bases). Germline loops: CDR1 MGHRA, CDR2 YSYEKL. This CDR3 is 13 amino acids long. The chain's CDR3 is CASSQDLGKGQNF. CDR3 nucleotides: TGCGCCAGCAGCCAAGATCTCGGGAAAGGACAAAACTTT.

This clone was seen once. This chain uses TRBV10-3 with TRBJ2-2, with D hard to call. Germline-derived CDR1 and CDR2 are ENHRY and SYGVKD. V shed 2 bases and J shed 9 bases, with 7 bases lying between them. The CDR3 runs 12 residues. This CDR3 reads CAISEETRELFF. Written as DNA, the CDR3 is TGTGCCATCAGTGAGGAAACGAGGGAGCTGTTTTTT.